This entry lists 9 T cell receptor beta chains sequenced from one sample in a study of blood T cell repertoires in COVID-19. The assay was immunoSEQ multiplex PCR, and TCRdb's table has in-frame clones only and misses some. The sample records just over 250,000 clones, about 89% being singletons. The specimen sequenced was peripheral blood. These receptors originate from a man in his forties or fifties who had recovered from COVID-19.

J is TRBJ1-1 and V is TRBV19; TRBD1 might be the D (5 bases). Germline V gene sequence: CDR1 LNHDA, CDR2 SQIVND (reference sequence). This CDR3 is built from 16 residues. V gave up 6 bases and J gave up 5 bases, with 22 bases separating them. CDR3 coding DNA: TGTGCCAGTAGAACAAACCAAAGGGCAGGGTCGACTGAAGCTTTCTTT. As protein: CASRTNQRAGSTEAFF.

V and J are TRBV6-4 and TRBJ2-1; 7 bases align to TRBD2. CDR3 size: 16 residues. From germline, CDR1 is MRHNA and CDR2 SNTAGT. Trimming took 4 bases from V and 3 from J; bases not matched to a gene: 9. The CDR3 region is CASSVRAGALYNEQFF. In nucleotides, the CDR3 is TGTGCCAGCAGTGTTCGGGCGGGAGCTCTCTACAATGAGCAGTTCTTC.

V and J are TRBV9 and TRBJ2-2; no reliable D call. The V gene lost 0 bases and the J gene lost 3 bases, with 6 bases spanning the gap. The CDR3 loop spans 14 amino acids. Per germline, CDR1 SGDLS and CDR2 YYNGEE. CDR3 nucleotide sequence: TGTGCCAGCAGCGTAGTCCGGGACACCGGGGAGCTGTTTTTT. This translates into CASSVVRDTGELFF.

This clone has only one observation. The gene calls are TRBV7-6 and TRBJ2-5; 7 nucleotides line up with TRBD2. This CDR3 has 14 amino acids. Germline trimming cut 5 bases from V and 3 bases from J; bases unmatched to any gene: 6. From germline, CDR1 is SGHVS and CDR2 FNYEAQ. CDR3 loop: CASSLEAGKETQYF. For the CDR3, the DNA is TGTGCCAGCAGCCTAGAAGCGGGGAAAGAGACCCAGTACTTC.

V usage is TRBV29-1 and J usage is TRBJ2-1, with 11 bases that match TRBD2. V gave up 6 bases and J gave up 6 bases; unmatched junction bases: 4. Germline CDR1 is SQVTM and CDR2 is ANQGSEA. This CDR3 is built from 13 residues. CDR3 protein: CSVFSGRGNEQFF. For the CDR3, the DNA is TGCAGCGTCTTTAGCGGGAGGGGCAATGAGCAGTTCTTC.

The CDR3 DNA follows: TGTGCCAGCAGCTTGATCCATCCTGGGGCCAACGTCCTGACTTTC. As protein: CASSLIHPGANVLTF. The V and J genes are TRBV5-8 and TRBJ2-6, with D uncertain. V was trimmed by 1 base and J by 2 bases, leaving 7 bases between them. The CDR3 runs to 15 residues. CDR1 is SGHTS and CDR2 is YDEGEE in the germline V gene.

This chain links TRBV19 with TRBJ2-7; D may be TRBD2 (5 bases). Germline V gene data show CDR1 as LNHDA and CDR2 as SQIVND (reference sequence). The CDR3 spans 15 residues. V gave up 5 bases and J gave up 4 bases, with 18 bases separating them. CDR3 sequence (DNA): TGTGCCAGTAGTCAAACTGCGGGCGCGATTTACGAGCAGTACTTC. Encoded protein: CASSQTAGAIYEQYF.

V and J are TRBV29-1 and TRBJ2-1, with 15 bases lining up with TRBD2. Trimming took 4 bases from V and 5 from J; bases not matched to a gene: 3. This CDR3 spans 15 amino acids. Germline assignment: CDR1 SQVTM and CDR2 ANQGSEA. CDR3 bases: TGCAGCGTTGTCGGGACTAGCGGGAGGAACAATGAGCAGTTCTTC. It yields the protein CSVVGTSGRNNEQFF.

The chain has TRBV7-9 and TRBJ2-3, with D unresolved. The CDR3 totals 12 residues. The germline V gene has CDR1 SEHNR and CDR2 FQNEAQ (reference sequence). V was trimmed by 4 bases and J by 9 bases, leaving 11 bases between them. The CDR3 is CASSSTSRTQYF. The CDR3 nucleotides are TGTGCCAGCAGCTCGACAAGCCGAACGCAGTATTTT.